The sample holds many counts of the clone carrying this T cell receptor (beta chain). Its antigen is currently unknown. Per germline, CDR1 KGHSH and CDR2 LQKENI. Trimming shortened V by 8 bases and J by 5 bases, and 13 bases separated the two germline ends. The CDR3 is 13 residues long. The data were taken from a study of T cells in Graves' hyperthyroidism and ophthalmopathy. Study conclusions and caveats: Ophthalmopathy was identified by the model a median approximately 6.9 months ahead of onset.

TCR beta CDR3 regions were amplified from RNA. HTBI primers were used for first-round RT-PCR of the TCR CDR3. TCRdb redid the calling of the multiplex PCR reads with MiXCR, one entry per CDR3 protein. The sample yields around 350,000 distinct CDR3 sequences, about 13% seen once. Patients counted as stable if ophthalmopathy did not develop within 18 months. It was 8 to 10 ml of fresh peripheral blood that supplied the PBMCs. Sequencing input: blood. The receptor comes from a woman aged 18-29 years with Graves' hyperthyroidism. The chain joins TRBV18 to TRBJ1-5; no reliable D call. As DNA, the CDR3 is TGTGCCAGCAAGACTGGGGTCGATCAGCCCCAGCATTTT. It codes for CASKTGVDQPQHF.